The source of this T cell receptor (beta chain) is a study of shared clonotypes between healthy human individuals. Points on this clone: Its antigen is unknown. Distinct nucleotide sequences in the sample also encode this CDR3.

CDR1 SQVTM and CDR2 ANQGSEA come from the germline V gene. V shed 4 bases and J shed 3 bases, with 10 bases lying between them. The length of the CDR3 is 12 residues. Terminally differentiated effector memory CD45RA+ cells were left out of the naive CD8 fraction, which was CD45RO-negative and positively selected for CCR7. Whole-study results and caveats: Naive subsets tended to show greater estimated richness than memory subsets.

Data came from immunoSEQ multiplex PCR; TCRdb stores just in-frame clones and leaves some out. The data hold roughly 650,000 clones, with approximately 96% observed a single time. The V call is TRBV29-1, the J call TRBJ2-7; no clear D. Source material: naive CD8+ T cells sorted from blood. This clonotype originated in a woman between 25 and 40 years old in good health. The CDR3 bases are TGCAGCGTTGGAGACCGAGACTACGAGCAGTACTTC. Encoded protein: CSVGDRDYEQYF.